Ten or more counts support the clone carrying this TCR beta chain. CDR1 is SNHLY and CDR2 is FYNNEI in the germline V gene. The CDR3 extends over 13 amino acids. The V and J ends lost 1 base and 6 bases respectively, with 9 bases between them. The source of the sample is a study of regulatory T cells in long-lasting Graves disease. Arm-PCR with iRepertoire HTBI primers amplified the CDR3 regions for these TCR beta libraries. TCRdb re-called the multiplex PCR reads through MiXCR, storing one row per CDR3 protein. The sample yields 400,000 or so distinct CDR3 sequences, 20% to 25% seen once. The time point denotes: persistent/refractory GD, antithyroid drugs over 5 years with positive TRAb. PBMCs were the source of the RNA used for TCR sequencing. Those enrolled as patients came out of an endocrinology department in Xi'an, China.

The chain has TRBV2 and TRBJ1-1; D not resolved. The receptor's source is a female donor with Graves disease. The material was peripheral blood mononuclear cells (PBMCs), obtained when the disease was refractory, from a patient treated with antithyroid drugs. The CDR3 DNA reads TGTGCCAGCAGTGAAGATAGTGTGGCTGAAGCTTTCTTT. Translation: CASSEDSVAEAFF.